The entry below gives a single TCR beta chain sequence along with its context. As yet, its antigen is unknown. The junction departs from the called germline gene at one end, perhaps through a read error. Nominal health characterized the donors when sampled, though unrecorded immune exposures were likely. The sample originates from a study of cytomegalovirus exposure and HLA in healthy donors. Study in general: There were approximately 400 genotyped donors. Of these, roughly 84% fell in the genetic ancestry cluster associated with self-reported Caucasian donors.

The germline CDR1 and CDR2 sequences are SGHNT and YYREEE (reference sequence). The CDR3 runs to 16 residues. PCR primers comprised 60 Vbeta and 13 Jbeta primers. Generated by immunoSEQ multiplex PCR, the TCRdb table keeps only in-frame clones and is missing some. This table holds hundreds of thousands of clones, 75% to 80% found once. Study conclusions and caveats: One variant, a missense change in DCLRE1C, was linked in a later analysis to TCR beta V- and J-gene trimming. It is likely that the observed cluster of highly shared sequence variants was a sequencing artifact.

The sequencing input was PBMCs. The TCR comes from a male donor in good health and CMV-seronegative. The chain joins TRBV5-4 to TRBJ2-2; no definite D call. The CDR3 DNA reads TGCGCCAGCAGCCAAGAACCCAGACGGGACACCGGGGAGCTGTTTTTT. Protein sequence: CASSQEPRRDTGELFF. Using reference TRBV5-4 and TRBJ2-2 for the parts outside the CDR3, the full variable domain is ETGVTQSPTHLIKTRGQQVTLRCSSQSGHNTVSWYQQALGQGPQFIFQYYREEENGRGNFPPRFSGLQFPNYSSELNVNALELDDSALYLCASSQEPRRDTGELFFGEGSRLTVL.